A selection of T cell receptor beta chains follows, all from one sample in a study of T cells in Graves' hyperthyroidism and ophthalmopathy. In TCRdb, the multiplex PCR reads were re-called with MiXCR into one record per CDR3 protein. The sample consists of 300,000 to 500,000 distinct CDR3 sequences, under 15% of them appearing once. Source material: blood. The receptors stem from a woman in her twenties or thirties with Graves' hyperthyroidism. Both conserved end residues are part of each CDR3. A D gene is named only where the DNA matches it firmly. A row's size may be missing; if present it is once, few, many or a size class.

v_call,d_call,j_call,clone_size,cdr3_aa,cdr3_nt
TRBV7-8,TRBD1,TRBJ1-2,many,CASSLASGGDRHYGYTF,TGTGCCAGCAGCTTAGCTTCCGGGGGGGACAGGCACTATGGCTACACCTTC
TRBV28,.,TRBJ1-1,few,CASSRIGRAAFF,TGTGCCAGCAGCAGAATTGGGCGGGCGGCTTTCTTT
TRBV5-1,TRBD2,TRBJ2-1,.,CASSLKASGSGLGYNEQFF,TGCGCCAGCAGCTTGAAGGCTAGCGGGAGCGGGTTGGGGTACAATGAGCAGTTCTTC
TRBV4-2,.,TRBJ2-7,many,CASSQGLSSYEQYF,TGTGCCAGCAGCCAGGGTCTAAGCTCCTACGAGCAGTACTTC
TRBV20-1,.,TRBJ2-6,.,CSARTSSIHPGANVPTF,TGCAGTGCTAGAACTTCCTCAATTCACCCTGGGGCCAACGTCCCGACTTTC
TRBV29-1,TRBD2,TRBJ2-1,.,CSVEWASGSYLNEQFF,TGCAGCGTTGAATGGGCTAGCGGGAGCTACTTGAATGAGCAGTTCTTC
TRBV28,.,TRBJ1-2,many,CASLNQGYGYTF,TGTGCCAGCTTGAATCAGGGCTATGGCTACACCTTC
TRBV5-1,.,TRBJ2-3,few,CASSSASDTQYF,TGCGCCAGCAGCTCCGCCTCAGATACGCAGTATTTT
TRBV30,.,TRBJ2-7,many,CAWSLRAGRYEQYF,TGTGCCTGGAGTCTACGGGCGGGACGCTACGAGCAGTACTTC
TRBV28,TRBD2,TRBJ2-7,.,CASSTTSGTYEQYF,TGTGCCAGCAGTACCACTAGCGGAACCTACGAGCAGTACTTC
TRBV20-1,TRBD2,TRBJ2-7,.,CSAISGTSYEQYF,TGCAGTGCCATTAGCGGGACCTCCTACGAGCAGTACTTC
TRBV24-1,TRBD1,TRBJ2-2,many,CATSDPAGQGTGELFF,TGTGCCACCAGTGACCCTGCGGGACAGGGAACCGGGGAGCTGTTTTTT
TRBV2,.,TRBJ1-2,many,CASSGRVDSYGYTF,TGTGCCAGCAGTGGCAGGGTCGATAGCTATGGCTACACCTTC
TRBV2,.,TRBJ2-7,many,CATQSAWGYEQYF,TGTGCCACCCAGTCAGCTTGGGGCTACGAGCAGTACTTC
TRBV5-1,TRBD1,TRBJ2-5,few,CASRMDRGLKETQYF,TGCGCCAGCAGAATGGACAGGGGGCTGAAAGAGACCCAGTACTTC
TRBV29-1,.,TRBJ2-7,many,CSVGRDSYEQYF,TGCAGCGTTGGCAGGGACTCCTACGAGCAGTACTTC
TRBV13,.,TRBJ1-2,.,CASSLARSSYGYTF,TGTGCCAGCAGCTTAGCTAGGTCCTCCTATGGCTACACCTTC
TRBV5-6,.,TRBJ2-7,few,CASSLGRAGEQYF,TGTGCCAGCAGCTTGGGCAGGGCAGGCGAGCAGTACTTC
TRBV29-1,TRBD2,TRBJ2-1,many,CSVPTPSGSYNEQFF,TGCAGCGTTCCCACCCCTAGCGGGAGTTACAATGAGCAGTTCTTC
TRBV20-1,.,TRBJ2-3,.,CSAPRAGLGTDTQYF,TGCAGTGCTCCCAGAGCCGGGTTGGGCACAGATACGCAGTATTTT
TRBV10-3,.,TRBJ2-5,few,CAISDSTSAETQYF,TGTGCCATCAGTGATTCTACTAGTGCGGAGACCCAGTACTTC
TRBV10-3,TRBD1,TRBJ2-7,.,CAISVGTGEIYEQYF,TGTGCCATCAGTGTTGGGACAGGGGAAATCTACGAGCAGTACTTC
TRBV27,TRBD1,TRBJ2-7,.,CASSASGTGSYEQYF,TGTGCCAGCAGTGCCTCCGGGACAGGGTCCTACGAGCAGTACTTC
TRBV20-1,.,TRBJ1-1,.,CSARMGKGTEAFF,TGCAGTGCTAGAATGGGGAAGGGCACTGAAGCTTTCTTT
TRBV24-1,.,TRBJ2-1,.,CATSEWTGSSYNEQFF,TGTGCCACCAGTGAGTGGACTGGAAGCTCCTACAATGAGCAGTTCTTC
TRBV5-6,.,TRBJ2-2,few,CASSLLSGPGELFF,TGTGCCAGCAGCCTCCTCTCGGGTCCCGGGGAGCTGTTTTTT
TRBV24-1,TRBD2,TRBJ2-2,few,CATSELAGSGELFF,TGTGCCACCAGTGAACTAGCGGGGTCCGGGGAGCTGTTTTTT
TRBV7-9,TRBD2,TRBJ2-5,many,CASSLSPAGVETQYF,TGTGCCAGCAGCTTAAGTCCAGCGGGAGTAGAGACCCAGTACTTC
TRBV3-1,.,TRBJ2-7,many,CASSQRLGGEQYF,TGTGCCAGCAGCCAGAGACTAGGCGGCGAGCAGTACTTC
TRBV3-1,.,TRBJ2-2,many,CASSPGQVTGELFF,TGTGCCAGCAGCCCCGGACAAGTCACCGGGGAGCTGTTTTTT
TRBV20-1,TRBD2,TRBJ2-1,many,CSARVRTSGYNEQFF,TGCAGTGCTAGAGTGAGGACTAGCGGATACAATGAGCAGTTCTTC
TRBV3-1,TRBD2,TRBJ2-1,many,CASSNTPSGRANEQFF,TGTGCCAGCAGCAACACCCCTAGCGGGAGGGCCAATGAGCAGTTCTTC
TRBV20-1,.,TRBJ2-1,.,CSARVQGGEQFF,TGCAGTGCTAGAGTTCAAGGTGGTGAGCAGTTCTTC
TRBV5-1,TRBD1,TRBJ1-5,many,CASSLGDSLNQPQHF,TGCGCCAGCAGCTTGGGGGACAGTTTGAATCAGCCCCAGCATTTT
TRBV18,.,TRBJ1-2,.,CASSPGSSNYGYTF,TGTGCCAGCTCTCCAGGCTCTTCTAACTATGGCTACACCTTC
TRBV5-1,TRBD2,TRBJ2-5,.,CASRIGTSGRAVYQETQYF,TGCGCCAGCAGGATTGGGACTAGCGGGAGGGCCGTGTACCAAGAGACCCAGTACTTC
TRBV6-1,.,TRBJ1-2,few,CASSAPESTGYTF,TGTGCCAGCAGTGCGCCAGAAAGCACTGGCTACACCTTC
TRBV18,TRBD1,TRBJ1-3,many,CASSPTGEGNTIYF,TGTGCCAGCTCACCTACAGGGGAAGGAAACACCATATATTTT
TRBV30,.,TRBJ2-1,many,CAWSPTATGRNEQFF,TGTGCCTGGAGTCCGACTGCAACAGGGAGGAATGAGCAGTTCTTC
TRBV13,.,TRBJ1-4,few,CASSLWSATNEKLFF,TGTGCCAGCAGTTTATGGTCTGCAACTAATGAAAAACTGTTTTTT
TRBV6-1,.,TRBJ1-5,many,CASSESGNQPQHF,TGTGCCAGCAGTGAAAGCGGGAATCAGCCCCAGCATTTT
TRBV28,.,TRBJ1-1,many,CASSLQATEAFF,TGTGCCAGCAGTTTACAAGCCACTGAAGCTTTCTTT
TRBV14,.,TRBJ2-7,.,CASSQDVGAFEQYF,TGTGCCAGCAGCCAAGATGTGGGGGCGTTCGAGCAGTACTTC
TRBV12-3/TRBV12-4,.,TRBJ2-3,many,CASSLGFTDTQYF,TGTGCCAGCAGTTTGGGCTTCACAGATACGCAGTATTTT
TRBV9,.,TRBJ2-1,.,CASSPLAGTRQFF,TGTGCCAGCAGCCCATTAGCCGGGACAAGGCAGTTCTTC
TRBV28,.,TRBJ2-3,many,CASTNPQGSTDTQYF,TGTGCCAGCACCAACCCCCAGGGGAGCACAGATACGCAGTATTTT
TRBV18,.,TRBJ2-1,few,CASSPGLAGEDEQFF,TGTGCCAGCTCACCAGGGCTAGCCGGGGAGGATGAGCAGTTCTTC
TRBV5-1,.,TRBJ1-1,.,CASSLVAPNTEAFF,TGCGCCAGCAGCTTGGTGGCACCGAACACTGAAGCTTTCTTT
TRBV19,TRBD1,TRBJ2-1,.,CASSSLGTGGYEQFF,TGTGCCAGTAGTAGCCTGGGGACAGGGGGCTATGAGCAGTTCTTC
TRBV7-3,TRBD2,TRBJ2-1,.,CASSLLASGLNEQFF,TGTGCCAGCAGCTTATTAGCTAGCGGTCTCAATGAGCAGTTCTTC
TRBV20-1,TRBD2,TRBJ2-5,.,CSARAATGGTMVETQYF,TGCAGTGCTAGAGCCGCAACGGGGGGGACTATGGTTGAGACCCAGTACTTC
TRBV11-2,TRBD2,TRBJ2-2,many,CASRPTSGGYTGELFF,TGTGCCAGCAGACCCACTAGCGGGGGCTACACCGGGGAGCTGTTTTTT
TRBV20-1,TRBD1,TRBJ2-3,many,CSASPPQGVVTDTQYF,TGCAGTGCTAGTCCCCCACAGGGGGTAGTCACAGATACGCAGTATTTT
TRBV3-1,.,TRBJ1-1,many,CASSPGASTEAFF,TGTGCCAGCAGCCCCGGGGCTTCCACTGAAGCTTTCTTT
TRBV4-2,.,TRBJ2-5,.,CASSQDFQEIQYF,TGTGCCAGCAGCCAAGATTTCCAAGAGATCCAGTACTTC
TRBV6-2/TRBV6-3,.,TRBJ2-2,once,CATSLISRAGELFF,TGTGCCACATCGCTTATATCACGGGCCGGGGAGCTGTTTTTT
TRBV19,.,TRBJ1-5,.,CASSIQSGSHQPQHF,TGTGCCAGTAGTATACAGTCCGGGTCCCATCAGCCCCAGCATTTT
TRBV10-2,.,TRBJ1-5,.,CASGAAGRGNQPQHF,TGCGCCAGCGGGGCGGCGGGAAGGGGCAATCAGCCCCAGCATTTT
TRBV11-3,.,TRBJ1-1,many,CASSFSGYTEAFF,TGTGCCAGCAGCTTCTCGGGATATACTGAAGCTTTCTTT
TRBV30,.,TRBJ1-3,few,CAWTGNSGNTIYF,TGTGCCTGGACAGGAAACTCTGGAAACACCATATATTTT